The entry that follows covers one TCR beta chain sequence. Its antigen specificity is not known. Per-base qualities were not stored, and no clone one base away is much larger. The data derive from a study of blood T cell repertoires in COVID-19 (TCRdb year 2020). Regarding the research as a whole: Samples covering the acute and convalescent phases of COVID-19 were provided by collaborators in the United States, Italy and Spain. The material from the prospective study consisted of cDNA or gDNA derived from T cells, B-cell-depleted T cells, or PBMCs. The dataset comprised deeply sampled blood TCRbeta repertoires from subjects exposed to, actively infected with, or recovered from COVID-19. The repertoires were released in a freely available public database intended as a resource for research on the immune response to SARS-CoV-2. The samples were drawn from the first 160 participants of the ongoing ImmuneRACE study and from 1,200 or so subjects provided by 6 global collaborators. A de-identified subject ID, COVID-19 status, age in years and sex were almost always included in the sample metadata. HLA class I and class II types, where available, came from metadata supplied by the sample provider rather than from assay-based typing. Overall results and qualifications from the work: How much clinical and demographic metadata was included differed by source and by participant, and the metadata was provided uncurated.

Including cysteine and phenylalanine, the CDR3 has 15 amino acids. The entry retains the CDR3 DNA only, 45 bases that are in frame from base 1. In the germline V gene, CDR1 corresponds to SGHDN and CDR2 to FVKESK. Trimming leaves V shorter by 0 bases and J shorter by 6 bases, with the junction holding 4 bases beyond the gene matches. TCRbeta CDR3 regions were amplified from genomic DNA by means of the immunoSEQ Assay, a bias-controlled multiplex PCR. The study's processing was this. The number of nucleated cells in each sample was estimated by amplification of reference gene primers within the assay. To quantify the absolute abundance of each unique TCRbeta CDR3 rearrangement, sequence reads were collapsed and filtered. For each sample, productive Simpson clonality was calculated by taking the square root of Simpson's diversity index across productive rearrangements. Imported from immuneACCESS, the table was reduced by TCRdb to in-frame sequences with V and J called. These copies leave out some clones; in studies compared against another copy, an unresolved V gene accounts for under half, and the cause of the remainder is not known. V and J calls and clone size are those listed in that table; D and trimming were worked out from the DNA. In this sample the table shows 260,000 or so clones, around 90% of which occur a single time. Of the sample, 2.5% to 3% is held by the ten largest clones.

Enrolling through a virtual design, the prospective study's participants ranged in age from roughly 18 to 89 years and lived across some 23 United States geographic areas. In the prospective study, cohorts were assigned on the basis of participant-reported clinical history obtained from a screening survey and a study questionnaire. In the prospective study, whole blood, serum and a nasopharyngeal or oropharyngeal swab were collected from each participant by mobile phlebotomists. Additional blood draws and questionnaires over an approximately two-month period could optionally be provided by prospective study participants. Prospective study blood samples were shipped either frozen or at room temperature before DNA extraction.

This receptor was taken from a woman under 40 with acute COVID-19. The rearranged chain carries TRBV14 and TRBJ2-1; TRBD2 aligns with 8 central bases. Source material: PBMCs or T cells enriched from blood (not recorded which). The CDR3 is CASSQDIGGGNEQFF. The DNA sequence is as follows: TGTGCCAGCAGCCAAGATATCGGGGGGGGCAATGAGCAGTTCTTC.